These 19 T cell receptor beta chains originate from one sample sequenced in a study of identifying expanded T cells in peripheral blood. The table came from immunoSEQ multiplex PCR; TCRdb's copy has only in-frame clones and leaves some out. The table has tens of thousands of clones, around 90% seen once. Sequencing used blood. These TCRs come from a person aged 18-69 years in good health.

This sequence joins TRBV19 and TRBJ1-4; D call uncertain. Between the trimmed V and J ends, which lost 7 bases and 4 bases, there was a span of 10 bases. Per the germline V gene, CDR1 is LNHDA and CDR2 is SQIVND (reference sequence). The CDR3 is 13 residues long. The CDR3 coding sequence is TGTGCCAGTACGGATCGGTATAATGAAAAACTGTTTTTT. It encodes CASTDRYNEKLFF.

The CDR3 region has the DNA TGTGCCAGCAGCGTAAATTCGGGCCACGAGCAGTACTTC. Translating gives CASSVNSGHEQYF. This rearrangement joins TRBV9 to TRBJ2-7, with D hard to call. The CDR3 covers 13 residues. Trimming removed 1 base at V and 5 bases at J, with 10 bases between. Looked up from germline, CDR1 is SGDLS and CDR2 is YYNGEE.

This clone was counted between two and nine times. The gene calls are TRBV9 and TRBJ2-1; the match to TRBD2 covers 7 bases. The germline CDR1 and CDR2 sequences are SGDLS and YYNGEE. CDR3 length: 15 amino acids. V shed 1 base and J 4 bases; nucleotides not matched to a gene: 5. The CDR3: CASSVLTGGYNEQFF. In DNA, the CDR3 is TGTGCCAGCAGCGTATTAACGGGGGGATACAATGAGCAGTTCTTC.

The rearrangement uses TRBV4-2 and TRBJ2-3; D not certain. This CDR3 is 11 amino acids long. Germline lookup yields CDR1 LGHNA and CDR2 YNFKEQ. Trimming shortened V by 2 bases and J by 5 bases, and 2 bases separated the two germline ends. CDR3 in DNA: TGTGCCAGCAGCCAACAAGATACGCAGTATTTT. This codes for CASSQQDTQYF.

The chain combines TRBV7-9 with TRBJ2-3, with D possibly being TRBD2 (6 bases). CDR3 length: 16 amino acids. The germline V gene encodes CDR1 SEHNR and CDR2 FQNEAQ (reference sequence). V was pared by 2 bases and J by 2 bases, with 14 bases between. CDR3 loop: CASSLLSGVITDTQYF. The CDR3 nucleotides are TGTGCCAGCAGCTTACTTTCGGGGGTAATCACAGATACGCAGTATTTT.

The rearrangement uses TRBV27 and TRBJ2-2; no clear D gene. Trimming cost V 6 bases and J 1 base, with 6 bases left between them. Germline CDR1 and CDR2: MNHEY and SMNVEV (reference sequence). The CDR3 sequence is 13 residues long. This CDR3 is CASSLGNTGELFF. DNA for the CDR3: TGTGCCAGCAGCCTCGGGAACACCGGGGAGCTGTTTTTT.

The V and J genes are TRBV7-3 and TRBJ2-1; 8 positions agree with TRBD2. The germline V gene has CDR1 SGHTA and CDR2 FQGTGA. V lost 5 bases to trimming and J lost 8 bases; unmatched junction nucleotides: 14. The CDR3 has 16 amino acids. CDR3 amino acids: CASSKTGAGAVDEQFF. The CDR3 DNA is TGTGCCAGCAGCAAAACCGGAGCGGGAGCTGTAGATGAGCAGTTCTTC.

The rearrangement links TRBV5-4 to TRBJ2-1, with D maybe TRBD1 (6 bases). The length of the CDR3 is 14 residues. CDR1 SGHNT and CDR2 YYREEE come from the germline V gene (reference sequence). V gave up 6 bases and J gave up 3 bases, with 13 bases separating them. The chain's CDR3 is CASTEQQGYNEQFF. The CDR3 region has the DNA TGTGCCAGCACCGAGCAACAGGGCTACAATGAGCAGTTCTTC.

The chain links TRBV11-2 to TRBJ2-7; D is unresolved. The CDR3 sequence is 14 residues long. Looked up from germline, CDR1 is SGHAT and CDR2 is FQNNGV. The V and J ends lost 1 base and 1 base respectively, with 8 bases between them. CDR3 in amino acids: CASSLGVQSYEQYF. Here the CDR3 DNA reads TGTGCCAGCAGCTTAGGGGTCCAGTCCTACGAGCAGTACTTC.

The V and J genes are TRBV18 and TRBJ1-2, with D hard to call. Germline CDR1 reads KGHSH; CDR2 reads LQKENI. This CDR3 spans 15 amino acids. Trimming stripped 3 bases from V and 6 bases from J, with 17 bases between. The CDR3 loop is CASSPFPGRENGYTF. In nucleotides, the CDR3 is TGTGCCAGCTCACCTTTTCCAGGAAGGGAGAATGGCTACACCTTC.

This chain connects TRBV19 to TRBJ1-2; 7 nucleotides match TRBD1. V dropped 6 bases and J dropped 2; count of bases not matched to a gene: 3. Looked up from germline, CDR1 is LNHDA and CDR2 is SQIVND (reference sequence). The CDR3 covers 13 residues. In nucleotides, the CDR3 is TGTGCCAGTAGGCTACAGGGGAACTATGGCTACACCTTC. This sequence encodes CASRLQGNYGYTF. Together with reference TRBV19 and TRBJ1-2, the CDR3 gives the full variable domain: DGGITQSPKYLFRKEGQNVTLSCEQNLNHDAMYWYRQDPGQGLRLIYYSQIVNDFQKGDIAEGYSVSREKKESFPLTVTSAQKNPTAFYLCASRLQGNYGYTFGSGTRLTVV.

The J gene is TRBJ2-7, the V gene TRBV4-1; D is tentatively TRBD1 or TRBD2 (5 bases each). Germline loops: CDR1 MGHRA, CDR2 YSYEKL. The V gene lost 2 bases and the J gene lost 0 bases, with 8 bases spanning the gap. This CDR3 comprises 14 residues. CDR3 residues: CASSQSGTSYEQYF. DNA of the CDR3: TGCGCCAGCAGCCAATCAGGGACCTCCTACGAGCAGTACTTC.

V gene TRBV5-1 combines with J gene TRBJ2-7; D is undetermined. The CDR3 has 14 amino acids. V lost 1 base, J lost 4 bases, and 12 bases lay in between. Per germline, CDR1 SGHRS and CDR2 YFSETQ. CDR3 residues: CASSLSPGGYEQYF. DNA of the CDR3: TGCGCCAGCAGCTTGTCACCCGGCGGTTACGAGCAGTACTTC.

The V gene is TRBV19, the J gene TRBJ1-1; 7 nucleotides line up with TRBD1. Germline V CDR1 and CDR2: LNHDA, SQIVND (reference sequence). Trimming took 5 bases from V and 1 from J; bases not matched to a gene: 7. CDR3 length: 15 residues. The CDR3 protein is CASSDYRGQNTEAFF. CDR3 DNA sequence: TGTGCCAGTAGTGACTACAGGGGCCAGAACACTGAAGCTTTCTTT. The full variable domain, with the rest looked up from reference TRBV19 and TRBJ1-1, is DGGITQSPKYLFRKEGQNVTLSCEQNLNHDAMYWYRQDPGQGLRLIYYSQIVNDFQKGDIAEGYSVSREKKESFPLTVTSAQKNPTAFYLCASSDYRGQNTEAFFGQGTRLTVV.

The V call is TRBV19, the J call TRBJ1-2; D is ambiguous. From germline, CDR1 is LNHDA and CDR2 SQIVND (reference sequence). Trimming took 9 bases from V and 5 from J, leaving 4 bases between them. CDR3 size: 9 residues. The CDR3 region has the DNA TGTGCCAGCGAATATGGCTACACCTTC. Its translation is CASEYGYTF.

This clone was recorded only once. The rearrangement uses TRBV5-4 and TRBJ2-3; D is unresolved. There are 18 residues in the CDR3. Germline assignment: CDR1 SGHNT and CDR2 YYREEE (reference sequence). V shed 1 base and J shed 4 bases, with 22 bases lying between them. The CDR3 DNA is TGTGCCAGCAGCTTGATTGACGGAGCTATCGGCCCCTCAGATACGCAGTATTTT. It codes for CASSLIDGAIGPSDTQYF.

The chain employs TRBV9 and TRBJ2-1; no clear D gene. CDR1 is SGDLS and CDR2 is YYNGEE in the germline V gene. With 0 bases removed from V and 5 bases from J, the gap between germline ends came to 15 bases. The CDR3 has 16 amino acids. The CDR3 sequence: CASSVGQSSGHNEQFF. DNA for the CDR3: TGTGCCAGCAGCGTAGGGCAGTCGAGTGGCCACAATGAGCAGTTCTTC.

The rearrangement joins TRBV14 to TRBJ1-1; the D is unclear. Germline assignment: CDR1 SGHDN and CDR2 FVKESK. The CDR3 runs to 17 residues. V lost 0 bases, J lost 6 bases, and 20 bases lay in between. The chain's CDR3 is CASSQDLGNVGLPEAFF. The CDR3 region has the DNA TGTGCCAGCAGCCAAGATTTAGGTAACGTCGGACTCCCTGAAGCTTTCTTT.

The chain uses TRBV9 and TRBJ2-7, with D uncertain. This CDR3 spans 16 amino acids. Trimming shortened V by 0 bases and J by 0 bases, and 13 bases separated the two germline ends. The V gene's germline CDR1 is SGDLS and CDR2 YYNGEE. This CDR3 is CASSVEGLGSSYEQYF. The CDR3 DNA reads TGTGCCAGCAGCGTAGAGGGTTTAGGGTCCTCCTACGAGCAGTACTTC.